This T cell receptor (beta chain) was obtained from a study of spatial heterogeneity in lung cancer. TCRdb fed the 5' RACE reads into MiXCR, producing one record per CDR3 protein. The sample holds 9,000 to 10,000 distinct CDR3 sequences; around 23% are singletons and the top ten take less than 5%. The germline V gene has CDR1 SGHRS and CDR2 YFSETQ. Trimming left V 4 bases short and J 6 bases short, with 16 bases between. This CDR3 has 15 residues. Regarding time point: blood at routine non-recurrence follow-up after resection. Sequencing covered unsorted whole RNA taken from tumor, nontumor lung or frozen PBMC. In regard to this clonotype: Its matching antigen is unknown.

Whole-study results and caveats: Expanded tumor TCRs that were ubiquitous appeared in blood more at resection than follow-up.

V is TRBV5-1 and J is TRBJ2-2; TRBD1 might be the D (5 bases). This sample comprised PBMCs, obtained at follow-up. This receptor was obtained from a female donor with early-stage non-small cell lung cancer. The CDR3 DNA reads TGCGCCAGCAGCGCCCAACCAGGGCGAGCCGGGGAGCTGTTTTTT. Protein sequence: CASSAQPGRAGELFF. Drawing the rest from reference TRBV5-1 and TRBJ2-2, the complete variable domain is KAGVTQTPRYLIKTRGQQVTLSCSPISGHRSVSWYQQTPGQGLQFLFEYFSETQRNKGNFPGRFSGRQFSNSRSEMNVSTLELGDSALYLCASSAQPGRAGELFFGEGSRLTVL.